This TCR beta chain was obtained from a study of cytomegalovirus exposure and HLA in healthy donors. Notes on the study in general: Earlier analysis found most TCR beta V segments productive about 87% or about 30% of the time.

Amplification used 60 Vbeta primers and 13 Jbeta primers. Clones were read by immunoSEQ multiplex PCR, and TCRdb kept only the in-frame ones, dropping some. The table has 150,000 or so clones, around 84% seen once. Comments on this clone: Antigen unknown.

J lost 3 bases, V lost 0 bases, and 2 bases had no gene match. The CDR3 spans 15 residues. Germline V gene sequence: CDR1 MRHNA, CDR2 SNTAGT. The sequence was collected from a woman under 30 in good health and CMV-seronegative. The sample consisted of PBMCs. The chain joins TRBV6-4 to TRBJ2-1, with TRBD2 matching 7 bases. The CDR3 nucleotides read TGTGCCAGCAGTGACTCGGGGGGGGGCTACAATGAGCAGTTCTTC. Amino acids: CASSDSGGGYNEQFF.